Listed here is a single T cell receptor beta chain. This entry comes from a study of shared clonotypes between healthy human individuals. The CDR3 loop spans 11 amino acids. Trimming stripped 1 base from V and 8 bases from J, with 7 bases between. Germline CDR1 GTSNPN, CDR2 SVGIG (reference sequence). None of the donors, who were healthy HIV-negative adults, had recently had acute infections or vaccinations. Sorted subsets were amplified in replicate PCRs using 200 to 250 ng DNA, 30,000 to 35,000 T cell genomes. Here immunoSEQ multiplex PCR was the method, and the copy in TCRdb shows in-frame clones only, minus some. The data show over a million clones, with roughly 95% seen just once and about 1.2% held by the top ten.

The receptor was derived from a man under 40 in good health. The sequenced sample consisted of naive CD4+ T cells sorted from blood. Subset denoted: CD45RA+ positively selected. The chain uses TRBV30 and TRBJ2-3; D is ambiguous. As DNA, the CDR3 is TGTGCCTGGAGTGGCTACGGTACGCAGTATTTT. Amino acids: CAWSGYGTQYF.